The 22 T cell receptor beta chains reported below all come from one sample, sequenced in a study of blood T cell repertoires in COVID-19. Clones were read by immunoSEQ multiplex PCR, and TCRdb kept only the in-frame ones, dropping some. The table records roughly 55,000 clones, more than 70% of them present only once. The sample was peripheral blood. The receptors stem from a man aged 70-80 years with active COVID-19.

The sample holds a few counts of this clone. The CDR3 DNA reads TGTGCCAGCAGCCCCCTCAAGTGGGCGTCGAGCACAGATACGCAGTATTTT. Protein product: CASSPLKWASSTDTQYF. The J gene is TRBJ2-3, the V gene TRBV7-3; no reliable D call. The germline gives CDR1 SGHTA, CDR2 FQGTGA. The germline V and J ends were trimmed by 5 bases and 0 bases, with 18 bases remaining between them. This CDR3 comprises 17 residues.

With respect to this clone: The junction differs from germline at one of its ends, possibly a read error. This chain's CDR3 is CASSTPGQALAGLHF. Written as DNA, the CDR3 is TGTGCCAGCAGTACCCCGGGACAGGCGCTCGCCGGTCTGCACTTC. This chain joins TRBV5-4 and TRBJ2-7; 8 positions match TRBD1. Germline CDR1 SGHNT, CDR2 YYREEE (reference sequence). The CDR3 spans 15 residues.

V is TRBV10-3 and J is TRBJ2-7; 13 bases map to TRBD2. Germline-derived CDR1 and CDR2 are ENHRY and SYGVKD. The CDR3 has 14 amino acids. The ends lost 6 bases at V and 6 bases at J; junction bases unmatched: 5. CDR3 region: CAISLTSGGSEQYF. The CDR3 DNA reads TGTGCCATCAGCCTGACTAGCGGGGGGTCCGAGCAGTACTTC.

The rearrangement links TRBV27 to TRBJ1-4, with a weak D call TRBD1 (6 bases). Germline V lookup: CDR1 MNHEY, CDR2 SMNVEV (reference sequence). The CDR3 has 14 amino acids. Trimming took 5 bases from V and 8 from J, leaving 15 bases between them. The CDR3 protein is CASSLDRRGEKLFF. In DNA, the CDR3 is TGTGCCAGCAGTCTCGACAGGCGTGGCGAAAAACTGTTTTTT.

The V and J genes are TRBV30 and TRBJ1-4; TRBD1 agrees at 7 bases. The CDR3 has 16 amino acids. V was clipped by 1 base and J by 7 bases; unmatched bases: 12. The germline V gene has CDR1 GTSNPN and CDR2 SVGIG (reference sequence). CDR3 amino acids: CAWSGQYRGASEKLFF. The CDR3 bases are TGTGCCTGGAGTGGGCAGTACAGGGGCGCGAGTGAAAAACTGTTTTTT.

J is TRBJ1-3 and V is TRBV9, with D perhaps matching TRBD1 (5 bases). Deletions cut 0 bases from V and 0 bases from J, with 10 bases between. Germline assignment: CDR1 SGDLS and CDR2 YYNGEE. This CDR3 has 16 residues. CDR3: CASSVVPTVSGNTIYF. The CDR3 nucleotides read TGTGCCAGCAGCGTAGTACCGACAGTCTCTGGAAACACCATATATTTT.

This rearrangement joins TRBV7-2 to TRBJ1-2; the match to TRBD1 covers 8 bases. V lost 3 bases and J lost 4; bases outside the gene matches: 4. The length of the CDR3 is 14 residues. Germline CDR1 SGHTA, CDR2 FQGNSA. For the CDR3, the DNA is TGTGCCAGCAGCTTGCAGGGGGCGGTCTATGGCTACACCTTC. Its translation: CASSLQGAVYGYTF.

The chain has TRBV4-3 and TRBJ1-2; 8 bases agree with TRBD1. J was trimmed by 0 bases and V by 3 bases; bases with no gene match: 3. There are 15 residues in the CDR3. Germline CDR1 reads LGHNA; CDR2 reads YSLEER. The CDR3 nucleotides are TGCGCCAGCAGCCAGGAACAGGGGGCTAACTATGGCTACACCTTC. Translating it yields CASSQEQGANYGYTF.

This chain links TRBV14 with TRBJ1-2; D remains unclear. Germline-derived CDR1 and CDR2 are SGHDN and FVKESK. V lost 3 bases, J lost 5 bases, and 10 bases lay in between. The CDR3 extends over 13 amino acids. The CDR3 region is CASSHTEKYGYTF. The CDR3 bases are TGTGCCAGCAGCCATACAGAGAAATATGGCTACACCTTC.

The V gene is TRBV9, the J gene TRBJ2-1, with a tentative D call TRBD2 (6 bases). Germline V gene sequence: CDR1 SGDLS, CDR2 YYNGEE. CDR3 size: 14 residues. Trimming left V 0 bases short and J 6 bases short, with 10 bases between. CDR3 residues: CASSVAGLRNEQFF. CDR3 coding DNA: TGTGCCAGCAGCGTAGCAGGACTACGCAATGAGCAGTTCTTC.

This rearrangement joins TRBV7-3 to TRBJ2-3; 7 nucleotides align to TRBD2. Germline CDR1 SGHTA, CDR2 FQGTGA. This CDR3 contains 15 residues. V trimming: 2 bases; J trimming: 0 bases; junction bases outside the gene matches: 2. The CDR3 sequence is CASSLLGGSTDTQYF. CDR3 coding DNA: TGTGCCAGCAGCTTACTGGGGGGGAGCACAGATACGCAGTATTTT.

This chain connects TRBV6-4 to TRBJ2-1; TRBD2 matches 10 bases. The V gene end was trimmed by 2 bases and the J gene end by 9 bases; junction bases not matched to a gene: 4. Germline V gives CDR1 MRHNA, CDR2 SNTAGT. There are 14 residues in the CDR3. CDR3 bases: TGTGCCAGCAGTGACGCTAGCGGGGGAGGTGAGCAGTTCTTC. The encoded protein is CASSDASGGGEQFF.

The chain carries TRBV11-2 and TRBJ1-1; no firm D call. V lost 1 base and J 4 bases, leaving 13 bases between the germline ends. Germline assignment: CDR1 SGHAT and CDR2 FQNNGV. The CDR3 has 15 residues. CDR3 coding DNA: TGTGCCAGCAGCTTAGGGGCCCACCTTGGCACTGAAGCTTTCTTT. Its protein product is CASSLGAHLGTEAFF. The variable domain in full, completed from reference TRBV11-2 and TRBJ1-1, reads EAGVAQSPRYKIIEKRQSVAFWCNPISGHATLYWYQQILGQGPKLLIQFQNNGVVDDSQLPKDRFSAERLKGVDSTLKIQPAKLEDSAVYLCASSLGAHLGTEAFFGQGTRLTVV.

CDR3 in DNA: TGTGCCAGCAGTTCCCCACAGGGGGACTACACCTTC. Its translation: CASSSPQGDYTF. The V call is TRBV6-2 or TRBV6-3, the J call TRBJ1-2; 8 bases are a match to TRBD1. Losses at the gene ends were 4 bases for V and 10 bases for J; bases not matched to a gene: 5. CDR3 length: 12 residues. The germline gives CDR1 MNHEY, CDR2 SVGEGT.

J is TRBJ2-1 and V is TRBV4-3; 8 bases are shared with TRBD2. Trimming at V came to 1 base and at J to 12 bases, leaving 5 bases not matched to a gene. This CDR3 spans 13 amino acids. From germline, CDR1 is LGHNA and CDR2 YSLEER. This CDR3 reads CASSQGVAGGQFF. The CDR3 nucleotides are TGCGCCAGCAGCCAAGGAGTGGCGGGGGGGCAGTTCTTC.

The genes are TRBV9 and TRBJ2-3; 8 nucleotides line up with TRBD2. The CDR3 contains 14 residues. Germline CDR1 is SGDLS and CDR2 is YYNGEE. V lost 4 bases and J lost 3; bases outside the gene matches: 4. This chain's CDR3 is CASSRGGGTDTQYF. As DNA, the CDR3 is TGTGCCAGCAGCCGGGGGGGTGGGACAGATACGCAGTATTTT.

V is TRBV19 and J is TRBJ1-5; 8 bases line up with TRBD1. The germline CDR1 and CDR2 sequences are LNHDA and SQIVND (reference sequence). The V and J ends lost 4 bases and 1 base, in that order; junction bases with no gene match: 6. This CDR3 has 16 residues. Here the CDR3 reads CASSTTGGGSNQPQHF. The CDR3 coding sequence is TGTGCCAGTAGTACAACAGGGGGAGGAAGCAATCAGCCCCAGCATTTT.

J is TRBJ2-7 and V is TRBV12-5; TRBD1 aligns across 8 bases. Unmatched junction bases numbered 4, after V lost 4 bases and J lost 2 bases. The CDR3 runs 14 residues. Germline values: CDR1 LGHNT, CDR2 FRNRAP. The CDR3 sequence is CASGSRTGPYEQYF. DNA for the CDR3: TGTGCTAGTGGTTCCCGGACAGGGCCCTACGAGCAGTACTTC.

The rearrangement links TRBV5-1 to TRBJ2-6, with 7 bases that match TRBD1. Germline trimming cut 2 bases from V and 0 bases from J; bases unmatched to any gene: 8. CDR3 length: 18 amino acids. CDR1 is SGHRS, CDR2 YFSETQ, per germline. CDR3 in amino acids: CASSLQGKGFSGANVLTF. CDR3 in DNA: TGCGCCAGCAGCTTACAGGGGAAAGGTTTCTCTGGGGCCAACGTCCTGACTTTC. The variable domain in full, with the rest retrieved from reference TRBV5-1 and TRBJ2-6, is KAGVTQTPRYLIKTRGQQVTLSCSPISGHRSVSWYQQTPGQGLQFLFEYFSETQRNKGNFPGRFSGRQFSNSRSEMNVSTLELGDSALYLCASSLQGKGFSGANVLTFGAGSRLTVL.

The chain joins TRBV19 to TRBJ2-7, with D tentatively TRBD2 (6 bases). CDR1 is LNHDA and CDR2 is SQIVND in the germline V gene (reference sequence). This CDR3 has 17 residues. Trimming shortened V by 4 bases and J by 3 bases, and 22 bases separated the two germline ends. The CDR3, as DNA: TGTGCCAGTAGTAGAAGCTTCGGGGGAGGCGTCTACTACGAGCAGTACTTC. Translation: CASSRSFGGGVYYEQYF.

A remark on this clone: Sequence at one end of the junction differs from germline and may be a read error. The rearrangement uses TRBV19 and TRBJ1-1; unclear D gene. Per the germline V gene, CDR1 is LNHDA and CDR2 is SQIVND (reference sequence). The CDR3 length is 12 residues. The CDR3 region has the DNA TGTGCCAGTAGTACCACGACGGGTGAAACTTTCTTT. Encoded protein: CASSTTTGETFF.

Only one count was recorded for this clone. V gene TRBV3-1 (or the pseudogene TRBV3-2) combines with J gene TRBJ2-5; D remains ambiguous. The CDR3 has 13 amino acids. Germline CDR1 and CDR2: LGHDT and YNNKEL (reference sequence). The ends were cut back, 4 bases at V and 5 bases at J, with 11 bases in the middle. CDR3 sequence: CASSPLSVETQYF. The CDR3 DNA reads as TGTGCCAGCAGCCCCCTCTCGGTTGAGACCCAGTACTTC.